This T cell receptor beta chain appears in the sequencing data of a study of cytomegalovirus exposure and HLA in healthy donors. Germline V gene data show CDR1 as SGDLS and CDR2 as YYNGEE. The CDR3 is 16 amino acids. With V trimmed by 0 bases and J by 7 bases, 9 bases remained unmatched. Here immunoSEQ multiplex PCR was the method, and the copy in TCRdb shows in-frame clones only, minus some. Of 150,000 or so clones in the sample, 75% to 90% were seen once. The receptor's source is a man aged 18 to 29 in good health and CMV-seropositive. The V gene is TRBV9, the J gene TRBJ2-1; the match to TRBD1 covers 8 bases. Sequenced: PBMCs. The CDR3 coding sequence is TGTGCCAGCAGCGTAGAGGCCAGGGGGCGGGGTAATGAGCAGTTCTTC. Residues: CASSVEARGRGNEQFF.